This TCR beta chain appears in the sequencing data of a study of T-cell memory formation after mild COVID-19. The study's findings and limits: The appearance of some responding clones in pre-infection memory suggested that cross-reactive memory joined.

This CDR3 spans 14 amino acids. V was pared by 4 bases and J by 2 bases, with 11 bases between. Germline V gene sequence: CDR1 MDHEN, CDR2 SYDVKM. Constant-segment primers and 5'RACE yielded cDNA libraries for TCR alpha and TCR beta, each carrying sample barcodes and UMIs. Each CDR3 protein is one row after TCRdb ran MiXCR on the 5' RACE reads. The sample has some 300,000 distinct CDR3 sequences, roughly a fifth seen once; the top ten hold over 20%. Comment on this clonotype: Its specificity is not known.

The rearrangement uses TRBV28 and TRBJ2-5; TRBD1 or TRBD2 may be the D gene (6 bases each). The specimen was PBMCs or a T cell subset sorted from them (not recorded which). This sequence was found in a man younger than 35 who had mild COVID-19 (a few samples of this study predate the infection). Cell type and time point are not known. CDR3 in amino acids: CASSSRDKQETQYF. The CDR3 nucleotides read TGTGCCAGCAGTTCGCGGGACAAACAAGAGACCCAGTACTTC.